Sequencing of this T cell receptor (beta chain) was carried out in a study of T cell repertoires in cytomegalovirus infection. Overall study context: Indications of both CMV infection and matching HLA type were provided by public TCR beta signatures.

The J segment lost 0 bases and the V segment lost 11 bases, leaving 8 bases of the junction unmatched. The CDR3 covers 14 residues. Per germline, CDR1 LNHDA and CDR2 SQIVND (reference sequence). TCRdb re-called the reads with MiXCR, one entry per CDR3 protein. The repertoire includes about 190,000 distinct CDR3 sequences, 28% of them detected once, and under 35% sits in the top ten. Study outcomes and limitations: Within the response measured ex vivo, HLA-C-restricted CMV-specific TCR beta clonotypes were dominant. Totalled public TCR beta family frequency picked out people who carried CMV plus the relevant HLA.

Note on this clonotype: Its cognate antigen is unknown.

V gene TRBV19 combines with J gene TRBJ2-3; 7 positions match TRBD1. The source of this sequence is a human donor in good health (CMV status not recorded). Some clones in this sample may be carry-over from other donors' samples. Sequenced sample: PBMCs. CDR3 in DNA: TGTGCCGGTTGTACAGGGGACAGCACAGATACGCAGTATTTT. It specifies CAGCTGDSTDTQYF.